Listed below are T cell receptor beta chains from one sample, sequenced in a study of CD8 T cells in Susac syndrome. TCRdb ran MiXCR on the immunoSEQ multiplex PCR reads and lists one entry per CDR3 protein. The sample shows some 170,000 distinct CDR3 sequences, approximately 94% of them seen only once. Sequenced material: CD4+ T cells from PBMCs. The receptors shown here come from a human donor with multiple sclerosis. The CDR3 runs from the conserved cysteine through the conserved F or W. D genes are given only for firm matches. Clone size is stated in some rows and not others, as once, few, many or a class when expanded.

size,D,length,V,J,DNA,CDR3
-,-,14,TRBV12-3/TRBV12-4,TRBJ1-1,TGTGCCAGCAGTCCACAGGGTCCGGGAACTGAAGCTTTCTTT,CASSPQGPGTEAFF
-,-,15,TRBV18,TRBJ2-7,TGTGCCAGCTCACCAAGATTTAACAGGGACTACGAGCAGTACTTC,CASSPRFNRDYEQYF
-,TRBD1,14,TRBV28,TRBJ2-4,TGTGCCAGCAGCTCTTGGGGGACAGGGAACATTCAGTACTTC,CASSSWGTGNIQYF
once,-,16,TRBV4-2,TRBJ1-3,TGTGCCAGCAGCCAAGCACAGGGAAGCTCTGGAAACACCATATATTTT,CASSQAQGSSGNTIYF
-,TRBD2,15,TRBV15,TRBJ2-5,TGTGCCACCAGCAGGGGCGGGAGTACGTCGGAGACCCAGTACTTC,CATSRGGSTSETQYF
-,-,16,TRBV12-3/TRBV12-4,TRBJ2-1,TGTGCCAGCAGTATCTACCGGGCAGGGCGAGGCAATGAGCAGTTCTTC,CASSIYRAGRGNEQFF
once,-,12,TRBV2,TRBJ2-5,TGTGCCAGCAGTGAAGCGCGCGGGACCCAGTACTTC,CASSEARGTQYF
-,-,15,TRBV3-1,TRBJ2-5,TGTGCCAGCAGCCAAGGGACGTCTTGGGAAGAGACCCAGTACTTC,CASSQGTSWEETQYF
-,-,12,TRBV2,TRBJ2-7,TGTGCCAGCACCCTAACAGGGACCGAGCAGTACTTC,CASTLTGTEQYF
-,TRBD2,16,TRBV27,TRBJ2-7,TGTGCCAGCCGGACGGGGTCTACTAGCGGGACCCACGAGCAGTACTTC,CASRTGSTSGTHEQYF
-,-,14,TRBV5-3,TRBJ2-5,TGTGCCAGAAGCCCGACTCGACTACAAGAGACCCAGTACTTC,CARSPTRLQETQYF
-,-,14,TRBV5-1,TRBJ1-4,TGCGCCAGCAGCTTGGCCGGGGCACGTGAAAAACTGTTTTTT,CASSLAGAREKLFF
-,TRBD2,16,TRBV20-1,TRBJ2-3,TGCAGTGCTAGGGACCCTAGCGGGAGGTCGGCAGATACGCAGTATTTT,CSARDPSGRSADTQYF
-,-,12,TRBV6-1,TRBJ1-2,TGTGCCAGCAGTGGGACCGCGGCAGGCTACACCTTC,CASSGTAAGYTF
-,TRBD1,12,TRBV29-1,TRBJ1-4,TGCAGCGGGGGGGAGGACAGGGGAAAACTGTTTTTT,CSGGEDRGKLFF
-,-,16,TRBV6-5,TRBJ2-6,TGTGCCAGCAGTTACCCGACATCGTCGGGGGCCAACGTCCTGACTTTC,CASSYPTSSGANVLTF
-,-,12,TRBV12-3/TRBV12-4,TRBJ2-5,TGTGCCAGCAGCCCGTTAGGGGACCCATTATACTTC,CASSPLGDPLYF